Below, 24 T cell receptor beta chains from the same sample are listed, as sequenced in a study of brain T cells in children with intractable seizures. Profiling relied on immunoSEQ multiplex PCR, and the TCRdb table lists in-frame clones only, not all of them. The sample includes 340,000 or so clones, 93% of them seen just once. Time point denoted: blood from clinic visit 5 months post-surgery; TSC patient then seizure free. This sample comprised peripheral blood, obtained less than 6 months after surgery. These receptors came from a boy in the first two years of life with tuberous sclerosis and intractable seizures.

CDR3 loop: CATSGPTGGESSPLHF. In DNA, the CDR3 is TGTGCCACCAGTGGCCCGACAGGGGGCGAAAGTTCACCCCTCCACTTT. This chain links TRBV24-1 with TRBJ1-6; 10 bases match TRBD1. The trim removed 5 bases at V and 9 bases at J, leaving 9 bases unmatched. The CDR3 is 16 residues long. The germline gives CDR1 KGHDR, CDR2 SFDVKD.

The chain carries TRBV13 and TRBJ2-3, with D hard to call. In germline, CDR1 is PRHDT, CDR2 FYEKMQ (reference sequence). This CDR3 is 11 amino acids long. Trimming shortened V by 6 bases and J by 11 bases, and 12 bases separated the two germline ends. The CDR3 sequence: CASSRLMRQYF. The DNA for the CDR3 is TGTGCCAGCAGTAGGCTTATGAGGCAGTATTTT.

The CDR3 DNA reads as TGTGCCAGCGGCCGACAGGCTTATAATTCACCCCTCCACTTT. Protein: CASGRQAYNSPLHF. The rearrangement joins TRBV6-5 to TRBJ1-6, with a possible D match to TRBD1 (6 bases). From germline, CDR1 is MNHEY and CDR2 SVGAGI. The CDR3 totals 14 residues. V lost 8 bases, J lost 4 bases, and 12 bases lay in between.

The chain couples TRBV11-1 to TRBJ2-5; D uncertain. This CDR3 has 12 residues. Looked up from germline, CDR1 is SGHAT and CDR2 is FQDESV (reference sequence). Trimming shortened V by 1 base and J by 2 bases, and 2 bases separated the two germline ends. Written as DNA, the CDR3 is TGTGCCAGCAGCTTAGGGCAAGAGACCCAGTACTTC. It is translated as CASSLGQETQYF. Using reference TRBV11-1 and TRBJ2-5 for the parts outside the CDR3, the full variable domain is EAEVAQSPRYKITEKSQAVAFWCDPISGHATLYWYRQILGQGPELLVQFQDESVVDDSQLPKDRFSAERLKGVDSTLKIQPAELGDSAMYLCASSLGQETQYFGPGTRLLVL.

The chain is built from TRBV28 and TRBJ1-1; D call uncertain. The CDR3 extends over 13 amino acids. Germline-derived CDR1 and CDR2 are MDHEN and SYDVKM. The germline V and J ends were trimmed by 5 bases and 1 base, with 8 bases remaining between them. This CDR3 is CASSPDWNTEAFF. Here the CDR3 DNA reads TGTGCCAGCAGTCCGGACTGGAACACTGAAGCTTTCTTT.

On this clone itself: The identical CDR3 is also encoded by other nucleotide sequences in the sample. The V gene is TRBV9, the J gene TRBJ1-1; 9 nucleotides match TRBD1. The CDR3 has 15 amino acids. Trimming cost V 2 bases and J 0 bases; bases outside gene matches: 2. CDR1 and CDR2 from the germline V gene are SGDLS and YYNGEE. CDR3 loop: CASSVTGGMNTEAFF. CDR3 in DNA: TGTGCCAGCAGCGTTACAGGGGGCATGAACACTGAAGCTTTCTTT.

This chain joins TRBV19 and TRBJ2-2; 8 bases are a match to TRBD1. CDR3 size: 19 residues. J gave up 5 bases and V 5 bases, and 19 bases lay outside the gene matches. The germline CDR1 and CDR2 sequences are LNHDA and SQIVND (reference sequence). CDR3 coding DNA: TGTGCCAGTAGTTCAGTTCCCTTCGACAGGGGAAGAGTAACCGGGGAGCTGTTTTTT. It encodes CASSSVPFDRGRVTGELFF.

The genes are TRBV6-5 and TRBJ2-1; the match to TRBD2 covers 9 bases. Per the germline V gene, CDR1 is MNHEY and CDR2 is SVGAGI. V gave up 3 bases and J gave up 6 bases; unmatched junction bases: 6. This CDR3 is built from 15 residues. The CDR3 coding sequence is TGTGCCAGCAGTTATATGGGACTAGCCGGCAATGAGCAGTTCTTC. This codes for CASSYMGLAGNEQFF.

J is TRBJ2-7 and V is TRBV7-2; D remains unclear. This CDR3 has 15 residues. The V end lost 4 bases, the J end lost 1 base, and 14 bases lay between the germline ends. Germline V gene data show CDR1 as SGHTA and CDR2 as FQGNSA. The CDR3: CASSSGLDRSYEQYF. CDR3 bases: TGTGCCAGCAGCTCTGGGCTAGATCGTTCCTACGAGCAGTACTTC.

The chain combines TRBV10-3 with TRBJ1-1; D might be TRBD1 (5 bases). The CDR3 extends over 13 amino acids. Trimming cost V 3 bases and J 1 base, with 6 bases left between them. CDR1 and CDR2 from the germline V gene are ENHRY and SYGVKD. The CDR3 loop is CAISEDRNTEAFF. Here the CDR3 DNA reads TGTGCCATCAGTGAAGACAGGAACACTGAAGCTTTCTTT.

V gene TRBV4-1 combines with J gene TRBJ1-2, with D possibly TRBD1 on 5 matching bases. The CDR3 runs to 16 residues. CDR1 and CDR2 (germline): MGHRA, YSYEKL. Trimming removed 1 base from V and 6 bases from J, with 18 bases in between. The CDR3 here is CASSQVSASRDNGYTF. The CDR3 DNA reads TGCGCCAGCAGCCAAGTTTCCGCGAGCAGGGATAATGGCTACACCTTC.

The CDR3 protein is CASSTGGEAFF. The CDR3 DNA reads as TGTGCCAGCAGCACAGGGGGTGAAGCTTTCTTT. This chain uses TRBV27 with TRBJ1-1; 8 bases fit TRBD1. With 6 bases clipped from V and 7 bases from J, the junction kept 1 base outside the gene matches. The CDR3 runs to 11 residues. Germline lookup yields CDR1 MNHEY and CDR2 SMNVEV (reference sequence).

The rearrangement uses TRBV7-6 and TRBJ1-4; maybe TRBD1 (5 bases). Trimming pared 1 base from V and 3 bases from J, leaving 9 bases between. CDR3 size: 15 residues. Germline V lookup: CDR1 SGHVS, CDR2 FNYEAQ. The CDR3 DNA follows: TGTGCCAGCAGCTTAGGGGGCTGGTCTAATGAAAAACTGTTTTTT. It specifies CASSLGGWSNEKLFF.

The V gene is TRBV12-5, the J gene TRBJ2-3; 10 nucleotides match TRBD2. The CDR3 has 17 amino acids. J gave up 0 bases and V 2 bases, and 5 bases lay outside the gene matches. The germline CDR1 and CDR2 sequences are LGHNT and FRNRAP. The CDR3 DNA follows: TGTGCTAGTGGTTTGAGGCTAGCGGGAGATAGCACAGATACGCAGTATTTT. This sequence encodes CASGLRLAGDSTDTQYF.

The chain employs TRBV24-1 and TRBJ1-2; D is unresolved. The germline CDR1 and CDR2 sequences are KGHDR and SFDVKD. This CDR3 is built from 13 residues. V was trimmed by 7 bases and J by 7 bases, leaving 15 bases between them. CDR3 region: CATRPGFKGGYTF. DNA of the CDR3: TGTGCCACCAGGCCGGGATTTAAGGGTGGCTACACCTTC.

The gene calls are TRBV7-9 and TRBJ1-2, with unresolved D. V dropped 3 bases and J dropped 4 bases, with 9 bases sitting between them. Looked up from germline, CDR1 is SEHNR and CDR2 is FQNEAQ (reference sequence). The CDR3 has 13 amino acids. CDR3 sequence reads: CASSFTESYGYTF. The CDR3 DNA reads as TGTGCCAGCAGCTTTACAGAGTCCTATGGCTACACCTTC.

V and J are TRBV13 and TRBJ1-2; D call uncertain. Germline CDR1 reads PRHDT; CDR2 reads FYEKMQ (reference sequence). This CDR3 has 16 amino acids. The V end lost 6 bases, the J end lost 4 bases, and 21 bases lay between the germline ends. This chain's CDR3 is CASRIKIKPMVYGYTF. In DNA form, the CDR3 reads TGTGCCAGCAGAATTAAGATAAAACCAATGGTCTATGGCTACACCTTC.

V and J are TRBV9 and TRBJ2-3; no firm D call. The CDR3 loop spans 11 amino acids. V dropped 8 bases and J dropped 7 bases, with 11 bases sitting between them. The germline V gene has CDR1 SGDLS and CDR2 YYNGEE. The CDR3 protein is CARRSRNTQYF. The DNA for the CDR3 is TGTGCCAGGAGATCACGAAATACGCAGTATTTT.

V gene TRBV13 combines with J gene TRBJ2-7; 7 bases are a match to TRBD1. CDR1 is PRHDT, CDR2 FYEKMQ, per germline (reference sequence). The CDR3 is 13 amino acids. V shed 4 bases and J 5 bases; nucleotides not matched to a gene: 5. The CDR3: CASSSRGNDEQYF. The CDR3 DNA reads as TGTGCCAGCAGCTCCAGGGGGAACGACGAGCAGTACTTC.

This chain uses TRBV5-1 with TRBJ2-2; 9 nucleotides align to TRBD1. The ends lost 8 bases at V and 7 bases at J; junction bases unmatched: 6. The CDR3 consists of 13 residues. Germline CDR1 and CDR2: SGHRS and YFSETQ. The CDR3 reads CASSGQGDGELFF. DNA of the CDR3: TGCGCCAGTTCGGGACAGGGCGACGGGGAGCTGTTTTTT.

V usage is TRBV29-1 and J usage is TRBJ2-7; weak D call: TRBD1 (5 bases). Germline V CDR1 and CDR2: SQVTM, ANQGSEA. CDR3 size: 14 residues. Trimming pared 4 bases from V and 5 bases from J, leaving 18 bases between. The CDR3 loop is CSVGGWAGYNEQYF. CDR3 nucleotide sequence: TGCAGCGTTGGGGGTTGGGCAGGGTACAACGAGCAGTACTTC.

This chain connects TRBV6-1 to TRBJ1-2, with D maybe TRBD1 (6 bases). V was cut by 1 base and J by 4 bases, with 16 bases left in between. This CDR3 spans 16 amino acids. Germline-derived CDR1 and CDR2 are MNHNS and SASEGT. The CDR3 coding sequence is TGTGCCAGCAGTGAAGGGGTGGGGGCCGAACCCTATGGCTACACCTTC. As protein: CASSEGVGAEPYGYTF.

The chain joins TRBV29-1 to TRBJ2-5; no definite D call. The CDR3 covers 9 residues. The germline CDR1 and CDR2 sequences are SQVTM and ANQGSEA. With 3 bases removed from V and 5 bases from J, the gap between germline ends came to 1 base. In nucleotides, the CDR3 is TGCAGCGTTGAGGAGACCCAGTACTTC. Its translation is CSVEETQYF. Looking up the rest from reference TRBV29-1 and TRBJ2-5 gives the full variable domain: SAVISQKPSRDICQRGTSLTIQCQVDSQVTMMFWYRQQPGQSLTLIATANQGSEATYESGFVIDKFPISRPNLTFSTLTVSNMSPEDSSIYLCSVEETQYFGPGTRLLVL.

This clone was recorded a few times. The J gene is TRBJ1-1, the V gene TRBV6-1; the D gene is possibly TRBD1 (6 bases). The CDR3 runs to 13 residues. The V end was cut by 5 bases, the J end by 4 bases, with 11 bases between. Germline V gives CDR1 MNHNS, CDR2 SASEGT. In nucleotides, the CDR3 is TGTGCCAGCAGTTCCGGACAGCTCACTGAAGCTTTCTTT. This encodes CASSSGQLTEAFF.